This TCR beta chain was recovered during a study of response to subunit inactivated influenza vaccine. V was cut by 0 bases and J by 13 bases, with 14 bases left in between. This CDR3 region has 13 residues. The germline V gene encodes CDR1 SGHNT and CDR2 YYREEE (reference sequence). General study points: Each seasonal influenza vaccination, the authors suggested, recruits few new T cells.

TCRdb ran MiXCR on the RT-PCR reads and lists one entry per CDR3 protein. The sample yields 150,000 to 200,000 distinct CDR3 sequences, 11% seen once. This clonotype was found a few times. Its antigen is not known. The input for sequencing was non-naive T cells sorted from PBMCs, taken more than 35 days after vaccination. The gene calls are TRBV5-4 and TRBJ2-1; D gene unclear. This receptor was taken from a man aged 50-60 years who received an inactivated influenza vaccine. The CDR3 DNA reads as TGTGCCAGCAGCTTGGAAGAGGAATCTCTCCAGTTCTTC. Translating gives CASSLEEESLQFF. Together with reference TRBV5-4 and TRBJ2-1, the CDR3 gives the full variable domain: ETGVTQSPTHLIKTRGQQVTLRCSSQSGHNTVSWYQQALGQGPQFIFQYYREEENGRGNFPPRFSGLQFPNYSSELNVNALELDDSALYLCASSLEEESLQFFGPGTRLTVL.